This T cell receptor beta chain was profiled in a study of glioma-infiltrating T cells after dendritic cell vaccination. This clone was picked up a small number of times. Repertoires were generated with immunoSEQ multiplex PCR, while TCRdb's copy carries only in-frame clones and drops some. The data show tens of thousands of clones, around 83% seen once. V gave up 5 bases and J gave up 5 bases, with 12 bases separating them. CDR3 length equals 13 residues. Looked up from germline, CDR1 is SEHNR and CDR2 is FQNEAQ (reference sequence). The time point here: after dendritic cell vaccination, including at tumor progression/relapse.

The sequence derives from a human donor with glioblastoma. The chain uses TRBV7-9 and TRBJ1-1, with D possibly matching TRBD1 (6 bases). The source was blood, collected after dendritic cell vaccination. In DNA form, the CDR3 reads TGTGCCAGCAGCAATACAGGGAAAACTGAAGCTTTCTTT. It translates to CASSNTGKTEAFF.